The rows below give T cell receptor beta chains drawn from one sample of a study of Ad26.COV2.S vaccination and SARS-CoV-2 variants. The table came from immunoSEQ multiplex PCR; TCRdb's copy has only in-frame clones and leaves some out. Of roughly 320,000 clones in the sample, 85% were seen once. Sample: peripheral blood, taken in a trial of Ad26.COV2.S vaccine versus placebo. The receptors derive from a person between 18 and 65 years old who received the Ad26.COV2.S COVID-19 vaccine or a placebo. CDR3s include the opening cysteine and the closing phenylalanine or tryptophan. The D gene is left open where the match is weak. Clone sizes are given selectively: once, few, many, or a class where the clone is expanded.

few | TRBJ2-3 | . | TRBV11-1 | CASSLAFNSDRTDTQYF | TGTGCCAGCAGCTTAGCCTTTAATTCGGATCGCACAGATACGCAGTATTTT
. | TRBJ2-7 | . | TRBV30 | CAWRPDSYEQYF | TGTGCCTGGAGACCCGACAGCTACGAGCAGTACTTC
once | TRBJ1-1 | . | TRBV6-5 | CASSYGRNTEAFF | TGTGCCAGCAGTTACGGGAGGAACACTGAAGCTTTCTTT
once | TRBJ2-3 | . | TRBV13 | CASSVSSTDTQYF | TGTGCCAGCAGCGTCAGTAGCACAGATACGCAGTATTTT
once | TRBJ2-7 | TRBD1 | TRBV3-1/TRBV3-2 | CASSQVQGAPYEQYF | TGTGCCAGCAGCCAAGTACAGGGGGCCCCCTACGAGCAGTACTTC
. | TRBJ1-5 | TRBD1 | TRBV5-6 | CASSLTDRDNQPQHF | TGTGCCAGCAGCTTGACGGACAGGGACAATCAGCCCCAGCATTTT
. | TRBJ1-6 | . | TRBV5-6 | CASSPSLGSLFSPLHF | TGTGCCAGCAGCCCAAGCCTGGGAAGTTTGTTTTCACCCCTCCACTTT
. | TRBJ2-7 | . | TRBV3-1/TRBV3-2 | CASSISGGARSYEQYF | TGTGCCAGCAGCATAAGTGGGGGGGCTCGATCCTACGAGCAGTACTTC
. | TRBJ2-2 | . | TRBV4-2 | CASSQGVGGAGELFF | TGTGCCAGCAGCCAAGGGGTTGGGGGTGCCGGGGAGCTGTTTTTT
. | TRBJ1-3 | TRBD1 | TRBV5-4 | CASSFRSGTGGNTIYF | TGTGCCAGCAGCTTCAGGTCCGGGACAGGGGGCAACACCATATATTTT
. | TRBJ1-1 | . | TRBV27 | CASRGAGHNTEAFF | TGTGCCAGCAGGGGGGCGGGACATAACACTGAAGCTTTCTTT
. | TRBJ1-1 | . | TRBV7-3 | CASSSLPRALKGTEAFF | TGTGCCAGCAGCTCCTTACCCCGGGCCCTCAAAGGGACTGAAGCTTTCTTT
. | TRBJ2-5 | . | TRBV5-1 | CASSSKLEETQYF | TGCGCCAGCAGCTCGAAACTGGAAGAGACCCAGTACTTC
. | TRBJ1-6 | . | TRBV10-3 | CAISESLQNNSPLHF | TGTGCCATCAGTGAGTCGCTACAGAATAATTCACCCCTCCACTTT
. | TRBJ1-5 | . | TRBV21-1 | CASSKGSLDRGSNQPQHF | TGTGCCAGCAGCAAAGGGTCCCTCGACAGGGGTAGCAATCAGCCCCAGCATTTT
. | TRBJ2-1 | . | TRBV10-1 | CASSVSGAYNEQFF | TGCGCCAGCAGTGTATCCGGGGCCTACAATGAGCAGTTCTTC
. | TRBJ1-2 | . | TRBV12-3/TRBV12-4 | CASSLTGDYGYTF | TGTGCCAGCAGTTTAACAGGCGACTATGGCTACACCTTC
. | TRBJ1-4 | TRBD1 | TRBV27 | CASSLGTGREKLFF | TGTGCCAGCAGTTTGGGGACAGGGCGGGAAAAACTGTTTTTT
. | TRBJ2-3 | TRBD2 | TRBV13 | CASSLEGLAGVDTQYF | TGTGCCAGCAGCTTAGAGGGACTAGCGGGGGTAGATACGCAGTATTTT
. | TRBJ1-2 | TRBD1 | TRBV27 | CASSLWTGGEGGYTF | TGTGCCAGCAGTTTATGGACAGGGGGGGAGGGTGGCTACACCTTC
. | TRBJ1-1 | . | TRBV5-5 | CASSLKGTTEAFF | TGTGCCAGCAGCTTGAAGGGGACCACTGAAGCTTTCTTT
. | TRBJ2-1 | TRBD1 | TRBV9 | CASSPRGTAAPEQFF | TGTGCCAGCAGCCCCAGAGGGACAGCCGCGCCTGAGCAGTTCTTC
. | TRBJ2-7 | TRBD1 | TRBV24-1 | CATSAGQGVYEQYF | TGTGCCACCAGTGCAGGACAGGGTGTATACGAGCAGTACTTC
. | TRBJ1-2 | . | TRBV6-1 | CASSERGPDYGYTF | TGTGCCAGCAGTGAACGGGGTCCTGACTATGGCTACACCTTC
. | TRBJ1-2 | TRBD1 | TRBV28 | CASSLGQVPGYTF | TGTGCCAGCAGTTTAGGACAGGTACCCGGCTACACCTTC
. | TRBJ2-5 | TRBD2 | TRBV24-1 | CATNTFSGGPDQETQYF | TGTGCCACTAATACTTTTAGCGGGGGGCCCGACCAAGAGACCCAGTACTTC
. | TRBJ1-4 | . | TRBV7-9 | CASSSGGRNEKLFF | TGTGCCAGCAGTTCCGGGGGACGTAATGAAAAACTGTTTTTT
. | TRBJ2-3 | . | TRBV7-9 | CASSLPIEGLSSTDTQYF | TGTGCCAGCAGCTTGCCGATCGAGGGTTTATCTAGCACAGATACGCAGTATTTT
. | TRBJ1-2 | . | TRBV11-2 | CASSLTTAGLANYGYTF | TGTGCCAGCAGCTTGACTACTGCGGGGCTCGCCAACTATGGCTACACCTTC
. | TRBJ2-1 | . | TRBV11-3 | CASSSPTGSYNEQFF | TGTGCCAGCAGCAGCCCCACCGGCTCCTACAATGAGCAGTTCTTC
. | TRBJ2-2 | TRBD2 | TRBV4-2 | CASSQHRTSGGPLGDTGELFF | TGTGCCAGCAGCCAGCATAGAACTAGCGGGGGGCCCCTCGGGGACACCGGGGAGCTGTTTTTT
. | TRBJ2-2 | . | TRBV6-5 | CASSQNTGELFF | TGTGCCAGCAGCCAGAACACCGGGGAGCTGTTTTTT
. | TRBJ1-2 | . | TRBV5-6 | CASSSTGTGGYTF | TGTGCCAGCAGCTCCACAGGGACGGGAGGCTACACCTTC
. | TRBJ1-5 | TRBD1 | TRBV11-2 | CASSLGQGASNQPQHF | TGTGCCAGCAGCTTAGGACAGGGGGCAAGCAATCAGCCCCAGCATTTT
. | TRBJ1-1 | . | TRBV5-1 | CASSLPVETEAFF | TGCGCCAGCAGCTTGCCTGTTGAGACTGAAGCTTTCTTT
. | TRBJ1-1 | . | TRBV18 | CASSLKVVTEAFF | TGTGCCAGCTCACTCAAGGTTGTGACTGAAGCTTTCTTT
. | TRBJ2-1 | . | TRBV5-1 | CASGRDGLADEQFF | TGCGCCAGCGGCCGGGACGGCCTTGCGGATGAGCAGTTCTTC
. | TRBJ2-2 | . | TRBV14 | CASSQGRGWSTGELFF | TGTGCCAGCAGCCAAGGGAGGGGATGGAGTACCGGGGAGCTGTTTTTT
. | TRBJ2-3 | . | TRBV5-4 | CASSLTRENTQYF | TGTGCCAGCAGCCTTACCCGGGAAAATACGCAGTATTTT
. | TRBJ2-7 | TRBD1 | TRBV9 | CASSVGQGAPYEQYF | TGTGCCAGCAGCGTAGGGCAGGGGGCTCCCTACGAGCAGTACTTC
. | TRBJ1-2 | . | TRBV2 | CASSDGTLANGYTF | TGTGCCAGCAGTGACGGGACTCTCGCCAATGGCTACACCTTC